This TCR beta chain was obtained from a study of blood T cell repertoires in COVID-19. Study-level background: The samples span acute and convalescent COVID-19 from the United States, Italy and Spain.

In the original analysis: It was from reference gene primer amplification that nucleated cell counts were estimated. TCRdb's table, derived via immunoSEQ multiplex PCR, lists solely in-frame clones and lacks some. V, J and clone size are taken as reported in that table, and D and trimming were inferred from the DNA itself. Among 55,000 to 75,000 clones, 80% were seen once, and the ten largest hold about 18%. Per the germline V gene, CDR1 is ENHRY and CDR2 is SYGVKD. V was clipped by 0 bases and J by 10 bases; unmatched bases: 17. CDR3 length: 17 residues. The sequencing input was peripheral blood. The sequence derives from a man between 65 and 79 years old who had recovered from COVID-19. The V call is TRBV10-3, the J call TRBJ1-1, with 7 positions matching TRBD1. The CDR3 DNA sequence: TGTGCCATCAGTGAGTCGGAGGGGGCAAGGACATACGGCGGAGCTTTCTTT. Amino acids: CAISESEGARTYGGAFF.